The rows below give T cell receptor beta chains drawn from one sample of a study of blood T cell repertoires in COVID-19. Some clones are missing from TCRdb's copy, which holds only in-frame ones; the method was immunoSEQ multiplex PCR. The repertoire holds tens of thousands of clones, with roughly nine tenths as singletons. The material sequenced was peripheral blood. The source is a man aged 50 to 59 with active COVID-19. Each CDR3 is given with its conserved first and last residue.

j_call v_call cdr3_aa
TRBJ1-5 TRBV5-8 CASSKGAVRNQPQHF
TRBJ1-5 TRBV19 CASSLAGIDSNQPQHF
TRBJ1-1 TRBV6-5 CASSIDTEAFF
TRBJ1-2 TRBV6-1 CASSEGEGTGFYGYTF
TRBJ2-1 TRBV19 CASSSNLGTSYNEQFF
TRBJ2-2 TRBV7-9 CASSLETEDTGELFF
TRBJ1-2 TRBV7-9 CASSLGWTGGVGYGYTF
TRBJ1-1 TRBV25-1 CASRPRQGTEAFF
TRBJ2-1 TRBV5-6 CASLGLRRYNEQFF
TRBJ1-1 TRBV5-6 CASSPSDRGILNTEAFF
TRBJ2-3 TRBV28 CASSPPRATTDTQYF
TRBJ2-5 TRBV24-1 CATSDAGTGDGETQYF
TRBJ2-1 TRBV10-3 CAISDRGPEAGNEQFF
TRBJ2-5 TRBV11-2 CASSLEGAETQYF
TRBJ2-5 TRBV2 CASSGTSGIQETQYF
TRBJ1-6 TRBV12-3/TRBV12-4 CASSRGQNSPLHF
TRBJ1-6 TRBV9 CASSPGQDNSPLHF
TRBJ2-3 TRBV6-1 CASSDTGISIHTDTQYF
TRBJ2-7 TRBV5-1 CASSLGGLSYEQYF
TRBJ2-3 TRBV11-2 CASSPWDSSTDTQYF
TRBJ1-2 TRBV5-1 CASSPQGQSYLWGYTF
TRBJ2-7 TRBV11-2 CASSPDRAYYEQYF